The 32 T cell receptor beta chains listed next were all sequenced from one sample in a study of CD8+ T cells in alopecia areata. Following RNA extraction, reverse transcription yielded cDNA that acted as the sequencing template. The table came from immunoSEQ multiplex PCR; TCRdb's copy has only in-frame clones and leaves some out. The data show around 190,000 clones, roughly 60% seen once. Treatment in this sample: oral pan-JAK inhibitor, 5-10 mg twice daily. This specimen consisted of CD4+ T cells sorted from blood, obtained at week 24, from a patient treated with tofacitinib. Receptors were obtained from a human donor with alopecia areata.

The chain recombines TRBV5-1 with TRBJ1-1; the D gene is possibly TRBD1 (5 bases). This CDR3 has 13 residues. The V gene lost 7 bases and the J gene lost 1 base, with 11 bases spanning the gap. Germline loops: CDR1 SGHRS, CDR2 YFSETQ. The CDR3 bases are TGCGCCAGCCGGCGACAGCAGAACACTGAAGCTTTCTTT. Translating it yields CASRRQQNTEAFF.

The chain joins TRBV29-1 to TRBJ2-3; the match to TRBD1 covers 7 bases. The J segment lost 6 bases and the V segment lost 4 bases, leaving 7 bases of the junction unmatched. Per germline, CDR1 SQVTM and CDR2 ANQGSEA. CDR3 size: 13 residues. In DNA form, the CDR3 reads TGCAGCGTTGCACAGGGGATGAGGGATACGCAGTATTTT. Translating it yields CSVAQGMRDTQYF.

V usage is TRBV11-2 and J usage is TRBJ2-7, with D possibly matching TRBD1 (5 bases). Trimming removed 0 bases from V and 0 bases from J, with 9 bases in between. The germline V gene has CDR1 SGHAT and CDR2 FQNNGV. This CDR3 spans 15 amino acids. CDR3 bases: TGTGCCAGCAGCTTAGATCAGGGCTTCTCCTACGAGCAGTACTTC. It translates to CASSLDQGFSYEQYF.

V is TRBV4-3 and J is TRBJ1-5; tentative D call: TRBD1 (6 bases). Trimming stripped 0 bases from V and 9 bases from J, with 9 bases between. CDR3 length: 13 amino acids. Germline-derived CDR1 and CDR2 are LGHNA and YSLEER. The CDR3 coding sequence is TGCGCCAGCAGCCAAGACGGACAGTCGCCCCAGCATTTT. Translating it yields CASSQDGQSPQHF.

This chain uses TRBV29-1 with TRBJ2-1; a weak D match, TRBD1 (6 bases). The V and J ends lost 3 bases and 0 bases respectively, with 9 bases between them. The length of the CDR3 is 14 residues. CDR1 SQVTM and CDR2 ANQGSEA come from the germline V gene. CDR3 sequence (DNA): TGCAGCGTTGACCCGACAGGCTCCTACAATGAGCAGTTCTTC. As protein: CSVDPTGSYNEQFF.

V gene TRBV29-1 combines with J gene TRBJ2-3, with D maybe TRBD1 (5 bases). Between the trimmed V and J ends, which lost 7 bases and 2 bases, there was a span of 13 bases. CDR3 length: 13 residues. Per germline, CDR1 SQVTM and CDR2 ANQGSEA. The CDR3 protein is CSAAGRVTDTQYF. The DNA of the CDR3 is TGCAGCGCCGCCGGCAGGGTCACAGATACGCAGTATTTT.

This clone was found a few times. J is TRBJ2-1 and V is TRBV4-3; D unresolved. The V gene's germline CDR1 is LGHNA and CDR2 YSLEER. V lost 0 bases and J 4 bases, leaving 7 bases between the germline ends. The CDR3 extends over 14 amino acids. CDR3 coding DNA: TGCGCCAGCAGCCAAGATGCCCGTTACAATGAGCAGTTCTTC. This translates into CASSQDARYNEQFF.

The table lists this clone with a count of one. V and J are TRBV30 and TRBJ1-2; 8 bases match TRBD1. The trim removed 3 bases at V and 4 bases at J, leaving 4 bases unmatched. The CDR3 runs 13 residues. Germline values: CDR1 GTSNPN, CDR2 SVGIG (reference sequence). The CDR3 sequence: CAWSHGTGYGYTF. The CDR3 nucleotides are TGTGCCTGGAGCCATGGGACAGGCTATGGCTACACCTTC.

The chain employs TRBV5-1 and TRBJ1-2; TRBD1 matches 8 bases. Germline assignment: CDR1 SGHRS and CDR2 YFSETQ. Unmatched junction bases numbered 4, after V lost 4 bases and J lost 2 bases. CDR3 length: 14 residues. CDR3 sequence (DNA): TGCGCCAGCAGCCCCGGGACAGGAAACTATGGCTACACCTTC. Translated, it gives CASSPGTGNYGYTF.

The chain employs TRBV5-1 and TRBJ2-7; perhaps TRBD1 as D (5 bases). The CDR3 runs 14 residues. Germline CDR1 SGHRS, CDR2 YFSETQ. Between the trimmed V and J ends, which lost 0 bases and 2 bases, there was a span of 9 bases. The CDR3 spells CASSLEQEPYEQYF. DNA of the CDR3: TGCGCCAGCAGCTTGGAACAGGAACCCTACGAGCAGTACTTC.

In this sample, this clone turned up many times. The V call is TRBV6-5, the J call TRBJ1-4, with D possibly being TRBD1 (5 bases). V was clipped by 0 bases and J by 1 base, with 6 bases between them. The V gene's germline CDR1 is MNHEY and CDR2 SVGAGI. The CDR3 spans 15 residues. The CDR3 region has the DNA TGTGCCAGCAGTTACTCGGGGGAAACTAATGAAAAACTGTTTTTT. Translating gives CASSYSGETNEKLFF.

The chain uses TRBV2 and TRBJ2-7; 8 bases map to TRBD1. CDR3 size: 13 residues. J gave up 3 bases and V 7 bases, and 5 bases lay outside the gene matches. Germline-derived CDR1 and CDR2 are SNHLY and FYNNEI. The CDR3 spells CASTRTGNYEQYF. For the CDR3, the DNA is TGTGCCAGCACCCGGACAGGGAACTACGAGCAGTACTTC.

The chain has TRBV29-1 and TRBJ2-7, with a weak D call TRBD2 (6 bases). The V end lost 4 bases, the J end lost 4 bases, and 8 bases lay between the germline ends. This CDR3 contains 11 residues. Germline CDR1 reads SQVTM; CDR2 reads ANQGSEA. The CDR3 loop reads CSVGGEYEQYF. In DNA, the CDR3 is TGCAGCGTTGGGGGGGAGTACGAGCAGTACTTC.

This sequence joins TRBV4-3 and TRBJ1-6, with 7 bases aligning to TRBD1. CDR3 length: 14 amino acids. CDR1 LGHNA and CDR2 YSLEER come from the germline V gene. V shed 8 bases, J shed 11 bases, and the junction held 12 bases outside the gene matches. The CDR3 bases are TGCGCCAGCTCGCGACAGGGTAACGGTACACCCCTCCACTTT. As protein: CASSRQGNGTPLHF.

The chain couples TRBV6-6 to TRBJ2-2; 10 bases are shared with TRBD1. CDR1 and CDR2 (germline): MNHNY, SVGAGI (reference sequence). There are 15 residues in the CDR3. Trimming at V came to 2 bases and at J to 4 bases, leaving 1 base not matched to a gene. CDR3 protein: CASSYGTGVTGELFF. The CDR3 coding sequence is TGTGCCAGCAGTTACGGGACAGGGGTCACCGGGGAGCTGTTTTTT.

V and J are TRBV5-1 and TRBJ1-1, with a weak D call TRBD1 (5 bases). From germline, CDR1 is SGHRS and CDR2 YFSETQ. V was trimmed by 5 bases and J by 0 bases, leaving 17 bases between them. The CDR3 totals 16 residues. CDR3 DNA: TGCGCCAGCAGTCGGCTGGCAGGGTCATTGAACACTGAAGCTTTCTTT. Protein: CASSRLAGSLNTEAFF.

V gene TRBV5-1 combines with J gene TRBJ1-4; D is possibly TRBD1 (6 bases). V gave up 0 bases and J gave up 4 bases, with 7 bases separating them. In germline, CDR1 is SGHRS, CDR2 YFSETQ. The CDR3 runs to 14 residues. CDR3: CASSLGTVNEKLFF. The CDR3 DNA sequence: TGCGCCAGCAGCTTGGGGACAGTTAATGAAAAACTGTTTTTT.

This clone was recorded a few times. The rearrangement joins TRBV2 to TRBJ2-1, with 12 bases identical to TRBD2. Germline V gene lookup returns CDR1 SNHLY and CDR2 FYNNEI. The length of the CDR3 is 13 residues. The V segment lost 2 bases and the J segment 14 bases; nucleotides outside the gene matches: 4. CDR3: CASSERTSGVEFF. In DNA, the CDR3 is TGTGCCAGCAGTGAAAGGACTAGCGGGGTCGAGTTCTTC.

The V gene is TRBV6-1, the J gene TRBJ1-2, with TRBD1 matching over 7 bases. Trimming took 3 bases from V and 7 from J; bases not matched to a gene: 8. Germline assignment: CDR1 MNHNS and CDR2 SASEGT. CDR3 length equals 14 residues. The CDR3 here is CASSDWVRGFGYTF. CDR3 nucleotide sequence: TGTGCCAGCAGTGACTGGGTCAGGGGGTTTGGCTACACCTTC.

The chain uses TRBV9 and TRBJ2-7; the match to TRBD1 covers 7 bases. Per germline, CDR1 SGDLS and CDR2 YYNGEE. V shed 0 bases, J shed 6 bases, and the junction held 6 bases outside the gene matches. The CDR3 contains 14 residues. DNA for the CDR3: TGTGCCAGCAGCGTAGGCACAGGGGCGGTCGAGCAGTACTTC. Translation gives CASSVGTGAVEQYF.

Here the CDR3 reads CASSFLVQDNEQFF. The CDR3 DNA sequence: TGCGCCAGCAGCTTCCTAGTTCAGGACAATGAGCAGTTCTTC. V is TRBV5-1 and J is TRBJ2-1; D unclear. CDR3 size: 14 residues. Germline V CDR1 and CDR2: SGHRS, YFSETQ. V dropped 2 bases and J dropped 5 bases, with 11 bases sitting between them. Using reference TRBV5-1 and TRBJ2-1 for the parts outside the CDR3, the full variable domain is KAGVTQTPRYLIKTRGQQVTLSCSPISGHRSVSWYQQTPGQGLQFLFEYFSETQRNKGNFPGRFSGRQFSNSRSEMNVSTLELGDSALYLCASSFLVQDNEQFFGPGTRLTVL.

The J gene is TRBJ2-3, the V gene TRBV30; the D gene is possibly TRBD2 (6 bases). The ends were cut back, 5 bases at V and 3 bases at J, with 9 bases in the middle. This CDR3 region has 12 residues. The germline V gene encodes CDR1 GTSNPN and CDR2 SVGIG (reference sequence). The CDR3 here is CAWGEETDTQYF. The CDR3, as DNA: TGTGCCTGGGGGGAGGAGACAGATACGCAGTATTTT.

The rearrangement uses TRBV5-1 and TRBJ2-3; TRBD1 aligns across 8 bases. The V segment lost 3 bases and the J segment 2 bases; nucleotides outside the gene matches: 5. Germline V gene sequence: CDR1 SGHRS, CDR2 YFSETQ. This CDR3 is 15 amino acids long. The CDR3 loop reads CASSSRQGPTDTQYF. CDR3 nucleotides: TGCGCCAGCAGCTCTCGACAGGGGCCCACAGATACGCAGTATTTT.

This clone was counted a single time. The J gene is TRBJ2-5, the V gene TRBV20-1; D not certain. The V gene's germline CDR1 is DFQATT and CDR2 SNEGSKA (reference sequence). Trimming pared 3 bases from V and 2 bases from J, leaving 4 bases between. This CDR3 has 11 amino acids. This CDR3 is CSASRQETQYF. The CDR3 region has the DNA TGCAGTGCTAGCCGTCAAGAGACCCAGTACTTC.

V usage is TRBV15 and J usage is TRBJ2-2; TRBD2 might be the D (6 bases). This CDR3 contains 15 residues. Germline V gene sequence: CDR1 LNHNV, CDR2 YYDKDF (reference sequence). Trimming removed 1 base from V and 6 bases from J, with 12 bases in between. CDR3 residues: CATSRGGGYPGELFF. In DNA, the CDR3 is TGTGCCACCAGCAGAGGAGGAGGGTACCCCGGGGAGCTGTTTTTT. The full variable domain, in which reference TRBV15 and TRBJ2-2 provide the parts outside the CDR3, is DAMVIQNPRYQVTQFGKPVTLSCSQTLNHNVMYWYQQKSSQAPKLLFHYYDKDFNNEADTPDNFQSRRPNTSFCFLDIRSPGLGDTAMYLCATSRGGGYPGELFFGEGSRLTVL.

This rearrangement joins TRBV5-1 to TRBJ1-6, with a tentative D call TRBD1 (5 bases). CDR3 length: 16 amino acids. Trimming left V 5 bases short and J 8 bases short, with 20 bases between. Germline V gives CDR1 SGHRS, CDR2 YFSETQ. The CDR3 sequence is CASRRQPDGADSPLHF. CDR3 DNA sequence: TGCGCCAGCAGGAGACAGCCCGACGGTGCGGATTCACCCCTCCACTTT.

The DNA for the CDR3 is TGTGCCAGCAGCATAGCAGGGGGGATGGCCCTCCACTTT. Amino acids: CASSIAGGMALHF. V gene TRBV5-4 combines with J gene TRBJ1-6; 7 nucleotides line up with TRBD1. Germline V gene sequence: CDR1 SGHNT, CDR2 YYREEE (reference sequence). The CDR3 loop spans 13 amino acids. Trimming cost V 4 bases and J 14 bases; bases outside gene matches: 9.

The sample holds a few counts of this clone. V is TRBV5-1 and J is TRBJ2-5; no reliable D call. This CDR3 is built from 11 residues. Germline CDR1 SGHRS, CDR2 YFSETQ. Trimming stripped 3 bases from V and 1 base from J, with 1 base between. The CDR3 protein is CASSSQETQYF. CDR3 bases: TGCGCCAGCAGCTCCCAAGAGACCCAGTACTTC.

This clone has a handful of counts. The J gene is TRBJ1-2, the V gene TRBV6-5; unclear D gene. This CDR3 region has 10 residues. The V end lost 10 bases, the J end lost 6 bases, and 9 bases lay between the germline ends. Per the germline V gene, CDR1 is MNHEY and CDR2 is SVGAGI. CDR3 loop: CATSRDGYTF. The CDR3 region has the DNA TGTGCCACCTCGAGGGATGGCTACACCTTC.

J is TRBJ2-7 and V is TRBV7-2; possible D gene TRBD1, 6 bases. Germline-derived CDR1 and CDR2 are SGHTA and FQGNSA. This CDR3 comprises 15 residues. V lost 5 bases and J 3 bases, leaving 17 bases between the germline ends. CDR3 amino acids: CASSLIPGVDYEQYF. The CDR3 nucleotides read TGTGCCAGCAGCCTTATACCAGGGGTAGACTACGAGCAGTACTTC. Full variable domain (rest looked up from reference TRBV7-2 and TRBJ2-7): GAGVSQSPSNKVTEKGKDVELRCDPISGHTALYWYRQSLGQGLEFLIYFQGNSAPDKSGLPSDRFSAERTGGSVSTLTIQRTQQEDSAVYLCASSLIPGVDYEQYFGPGTRLTVT.

The chain is built from TRBV30 and TRBJ2-1; TRBD2 agrees at 10 bases. Germline assignment: CDR1 GTSNPN and CDR2 SVGIG (reference sequence). The CDR3 loop spans 15 amino acids. V lost 0 bases and J lost 4; bases outside the gene matches: 3. CDR3 amino acids: CAWSVIAGGYNEQFF. CDR3 bases: TGTGCCTGGAGTGTCATAGCGGGGGGTTACAATGAGCAGTTCTTC.

This clone was picked up a small number of times. The rearrangement uses TRBV9 and TRBJ2-2, with D perhaps TRBD2 (7 bases). Germline V gene sequence: CDR1 SGDLS, CDR2 YYNGEE. This CDR3 comprises 13 residues. Trimming took 4 bases from V and 10 from J, leaving 14 bases between them. Written as DNA, the CDR3 is TGTGCCAGCAGCCCAGGGGAGGGGAAGGAGCTGTTTTTT. It codes for CASSPGEGKELFF.